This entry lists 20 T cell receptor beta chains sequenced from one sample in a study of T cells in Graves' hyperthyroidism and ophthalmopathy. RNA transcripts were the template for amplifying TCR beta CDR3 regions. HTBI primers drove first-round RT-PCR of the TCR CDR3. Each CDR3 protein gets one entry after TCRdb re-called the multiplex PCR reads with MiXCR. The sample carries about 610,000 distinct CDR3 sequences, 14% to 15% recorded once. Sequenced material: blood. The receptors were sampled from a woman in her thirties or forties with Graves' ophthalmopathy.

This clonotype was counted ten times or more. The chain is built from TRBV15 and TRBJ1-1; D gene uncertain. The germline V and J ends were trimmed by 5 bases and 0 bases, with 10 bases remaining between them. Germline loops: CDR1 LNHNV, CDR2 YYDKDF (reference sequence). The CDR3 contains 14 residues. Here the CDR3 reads CATSVDIMNTEAFF. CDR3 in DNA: TGTGCCACCAGCGTCGACATTATGAACACTGAAGCTTTCTTT.

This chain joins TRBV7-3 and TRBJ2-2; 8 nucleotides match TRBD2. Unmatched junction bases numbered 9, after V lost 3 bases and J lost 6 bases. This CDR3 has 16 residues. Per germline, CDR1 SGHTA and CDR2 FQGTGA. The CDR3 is CASSLTGETSAGELFF. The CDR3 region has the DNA TGTGCCAGCAGCTTGACCGGCGAGACTAGCGCCGGGGAGCTGTTTTTT.

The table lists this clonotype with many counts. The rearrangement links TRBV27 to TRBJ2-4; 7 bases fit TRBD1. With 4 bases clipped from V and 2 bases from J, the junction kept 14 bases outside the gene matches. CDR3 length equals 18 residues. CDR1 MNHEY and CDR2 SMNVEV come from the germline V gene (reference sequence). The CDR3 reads CASSSRGRLGPTKNIQYF. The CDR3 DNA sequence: TGTGCCAGCAGTTCTAGGGGGCGCCTTGGCCCGACCAAAAACATTCAGTACTTC.

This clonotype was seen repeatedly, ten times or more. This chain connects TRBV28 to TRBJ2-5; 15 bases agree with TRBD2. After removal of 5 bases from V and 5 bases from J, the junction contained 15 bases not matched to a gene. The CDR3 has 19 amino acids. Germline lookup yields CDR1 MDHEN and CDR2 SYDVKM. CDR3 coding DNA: TGTGCCAGCAGTCAAAGGGACCGGACTAGCGGGAGGGCCGGGGAGACCCAGTACTTC. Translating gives CASSQRDRTSGRAGETQYF. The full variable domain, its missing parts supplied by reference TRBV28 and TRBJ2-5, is DVKVTQSSRYLVKRTGEKVFLECVQDMDHENMFWYRQDPGLGLRLIYFSYDVKMKEKGDIPEGYSVSREKKERFSLILESASTNQTSMYLCASSQRDRTSGRAGETQYFGPGTRLLVL.

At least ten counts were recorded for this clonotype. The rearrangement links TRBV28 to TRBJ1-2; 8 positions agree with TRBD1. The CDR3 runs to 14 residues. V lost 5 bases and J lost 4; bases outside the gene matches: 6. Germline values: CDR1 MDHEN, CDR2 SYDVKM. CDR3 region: CASSPMTGAYGYTF. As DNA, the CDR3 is TGTGCCAGCAGTCCAATGACAGGGGCCTATGGCTACACCTTC.

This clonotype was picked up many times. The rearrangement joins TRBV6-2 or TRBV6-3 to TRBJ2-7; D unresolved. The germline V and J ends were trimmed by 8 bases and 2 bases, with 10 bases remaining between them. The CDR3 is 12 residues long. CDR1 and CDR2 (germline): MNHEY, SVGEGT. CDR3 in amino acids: CASGSTAYEQYF. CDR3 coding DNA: TGTGCCAGCGGATCAACAGCCTACGAGCAGTACTTC.

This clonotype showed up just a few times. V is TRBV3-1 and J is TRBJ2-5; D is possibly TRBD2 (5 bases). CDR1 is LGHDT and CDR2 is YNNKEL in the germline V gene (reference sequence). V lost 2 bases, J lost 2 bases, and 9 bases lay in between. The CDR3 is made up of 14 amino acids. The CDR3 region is CASSQLTRQETQYF. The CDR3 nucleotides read TGTGCCAGCAGCCAACTCACTAGGCAAGAGACCCAGTACTTC.

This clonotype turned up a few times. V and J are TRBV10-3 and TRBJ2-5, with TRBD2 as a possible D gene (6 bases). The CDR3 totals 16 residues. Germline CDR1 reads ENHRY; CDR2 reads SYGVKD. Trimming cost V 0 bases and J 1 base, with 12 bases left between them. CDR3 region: CAISESSGAFQETQYF. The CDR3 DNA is TGTGCCATCAGTGAGTCTAGCGGCGCCTTCCAAGAGACCCAGTACTTC.

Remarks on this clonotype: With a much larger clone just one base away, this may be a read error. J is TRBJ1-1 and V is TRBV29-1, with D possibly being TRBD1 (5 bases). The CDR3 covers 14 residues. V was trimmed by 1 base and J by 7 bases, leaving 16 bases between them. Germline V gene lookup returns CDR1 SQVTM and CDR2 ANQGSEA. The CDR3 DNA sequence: TGCAGCGTTGAAGTGGGCTGGGGGGATAGTGAAGCTTTCTTT. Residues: CSVEVGWGDSEAFF. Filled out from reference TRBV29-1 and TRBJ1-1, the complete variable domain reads SAVISQKPSRDICQRGTSLTIQCQVDSQVTMMFWYRQQPGQSLTLIATANQGSEATYESGFVIDKFPISRPNLTFSTLTVSNMSPEDSSIYLCSVEVGWGDSEAFFGQGTRLTVV.

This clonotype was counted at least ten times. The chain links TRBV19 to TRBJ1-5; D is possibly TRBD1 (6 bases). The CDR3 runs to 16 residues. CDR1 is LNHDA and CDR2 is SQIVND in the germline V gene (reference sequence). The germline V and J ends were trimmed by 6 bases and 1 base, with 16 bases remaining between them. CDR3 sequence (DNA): TGTGCCAGTAGACCGGGACAAGGGGCGAGCAATCAGCCCCAGCATTTT. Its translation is CASRPGQGASNQPQHF.

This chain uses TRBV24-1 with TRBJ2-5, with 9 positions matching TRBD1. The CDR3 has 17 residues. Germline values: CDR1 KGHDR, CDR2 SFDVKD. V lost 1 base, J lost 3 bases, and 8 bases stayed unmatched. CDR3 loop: CATSDFTRTGAEETQYF. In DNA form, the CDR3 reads TGTGCCACCAGTGATTTTACCAGGACAGGGGCAGAAGAGACCCAGTACTTC.

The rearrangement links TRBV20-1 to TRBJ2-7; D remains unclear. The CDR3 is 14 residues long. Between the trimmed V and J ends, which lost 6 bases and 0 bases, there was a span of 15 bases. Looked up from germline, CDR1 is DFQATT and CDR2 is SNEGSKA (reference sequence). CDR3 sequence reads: CSALTEFSSYEQYF. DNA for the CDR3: TGCAGTGCCCTTACAGAGTTTAGCTCCTACGAGCAGTACTTC.

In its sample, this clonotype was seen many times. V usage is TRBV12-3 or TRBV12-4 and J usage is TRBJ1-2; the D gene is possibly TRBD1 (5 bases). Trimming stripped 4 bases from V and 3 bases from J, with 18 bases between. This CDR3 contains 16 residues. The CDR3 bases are TGTGCCAGCAGTTCAAATCCCCCTGGGACGGACTATGGCTACACCTTC. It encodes CASSSNPPGTDYGYTF.

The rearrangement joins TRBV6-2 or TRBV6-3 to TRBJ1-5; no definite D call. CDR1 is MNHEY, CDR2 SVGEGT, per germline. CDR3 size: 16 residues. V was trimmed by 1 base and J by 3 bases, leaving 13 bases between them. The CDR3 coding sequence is TGTGCCAGCAGTTACTTACGTGGGGTGATCAATCAGCCCCAGCATTTT. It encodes CASSYLRGVINQPQHF.

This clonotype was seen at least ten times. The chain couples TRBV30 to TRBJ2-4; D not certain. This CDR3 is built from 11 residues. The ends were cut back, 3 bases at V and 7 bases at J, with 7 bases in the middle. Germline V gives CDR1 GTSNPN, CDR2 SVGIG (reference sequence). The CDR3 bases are TGTGCCTGGAGCGCCGCCAACATTCAGTACTTC. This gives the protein CAWSAANIQYF. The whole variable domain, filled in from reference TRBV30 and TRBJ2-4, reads SQTIHQWPATLVQPVGSPLSLECTVEGTSNPNLYWYRQAAGRGLQLLFYSVGIGQISSEVPQNLSASRPQDRQFILSSKKLLLSDSGFYLCAWSAANIQYFGAGTRLSVL.

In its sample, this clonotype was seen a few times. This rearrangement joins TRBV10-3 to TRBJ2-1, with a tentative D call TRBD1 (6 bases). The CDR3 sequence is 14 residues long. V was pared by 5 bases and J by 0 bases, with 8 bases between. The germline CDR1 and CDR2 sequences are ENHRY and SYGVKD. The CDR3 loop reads CAISIGGSYNEQFF. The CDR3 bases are TGTGCCATCAGTATAGGGGGCTCCTACAATGAGCAGTTCTTC.

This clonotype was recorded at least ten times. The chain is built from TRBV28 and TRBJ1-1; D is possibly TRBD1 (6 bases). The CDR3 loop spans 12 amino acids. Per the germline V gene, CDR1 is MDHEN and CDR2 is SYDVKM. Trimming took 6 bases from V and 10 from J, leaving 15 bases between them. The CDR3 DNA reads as TGTGCCAGCAGCCTAGTCATAGGGGGAGCTTTCTTT. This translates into CASSLVIGGAFF.

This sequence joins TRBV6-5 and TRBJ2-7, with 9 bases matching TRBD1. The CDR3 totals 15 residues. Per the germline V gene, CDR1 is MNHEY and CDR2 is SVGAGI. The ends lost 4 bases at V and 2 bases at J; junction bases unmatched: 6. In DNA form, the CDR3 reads TGTGCCAGCAGTTCCACAGGGGGCGTAACCTACGAGCAGTACTTC. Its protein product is CASSSTGGVTYEQYF.

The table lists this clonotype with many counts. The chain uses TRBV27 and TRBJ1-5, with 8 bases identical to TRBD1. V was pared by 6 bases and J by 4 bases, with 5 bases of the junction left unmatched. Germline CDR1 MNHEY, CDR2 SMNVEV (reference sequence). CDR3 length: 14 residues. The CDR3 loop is CASSRTGLNQPQHF. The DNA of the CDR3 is TGTGCCAGCAGCCGGACAGGGCTAAATCAGCCCCAGCATTTT.

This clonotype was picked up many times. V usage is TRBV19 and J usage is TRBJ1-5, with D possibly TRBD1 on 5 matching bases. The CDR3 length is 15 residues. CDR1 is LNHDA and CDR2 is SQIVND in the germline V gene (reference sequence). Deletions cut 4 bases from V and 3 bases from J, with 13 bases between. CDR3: CASSTQGEDNQPQHF. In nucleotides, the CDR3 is TGTGCCAGTAGTACCCAGGGAGAGGACAATCAGCCCCAGCATTTT.